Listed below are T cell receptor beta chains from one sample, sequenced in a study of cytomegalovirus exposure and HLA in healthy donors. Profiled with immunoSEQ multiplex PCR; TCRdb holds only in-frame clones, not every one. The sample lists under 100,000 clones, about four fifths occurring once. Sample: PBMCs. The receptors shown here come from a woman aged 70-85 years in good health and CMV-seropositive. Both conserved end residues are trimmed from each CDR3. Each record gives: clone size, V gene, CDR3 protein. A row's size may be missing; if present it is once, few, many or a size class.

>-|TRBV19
ASSIPWAGVSHTGELF
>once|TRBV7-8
ASSASYPETAYNEQF
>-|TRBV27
ASSYGTGSLY
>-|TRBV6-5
ASSFGAGGGETQY
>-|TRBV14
ASSRTSAYNEQF
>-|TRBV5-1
ASSLEAGFEQY
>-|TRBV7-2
ASAMIAGGTDTQY
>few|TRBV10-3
AISESGDRAWTQY
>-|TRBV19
ASKVASGRALQF
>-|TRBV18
ASSPDRVYEQY
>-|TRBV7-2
ASSSTSGSIDEQY
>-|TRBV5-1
ASSRGGVMNTEAF
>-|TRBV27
ASSPRDSGAVQPQH
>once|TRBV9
ASSVEPQGAGGELF
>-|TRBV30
AWSYSGRSYEQY
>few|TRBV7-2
ASSLAGQIYGYT
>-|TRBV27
ASSFGDRVYEQY
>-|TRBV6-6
ASRTGRDGYNEQF
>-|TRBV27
ASSSLGSTNEKLF
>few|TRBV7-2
ASSSTGGGTEAF
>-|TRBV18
ASSPERAGEQF
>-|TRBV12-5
ASGFGREGRTGELF
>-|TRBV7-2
ASSPSGGGNSPLH
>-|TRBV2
ASSGQGSTDTQY
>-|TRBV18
ASSRGLVETQY
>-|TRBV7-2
ASSLRWTSTDTQY
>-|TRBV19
ASSIAGEGADTQY
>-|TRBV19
ASTIREGSHQPQH
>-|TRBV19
ASSIMRVGANEQF
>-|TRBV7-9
ASSPLILVTGNEKLF
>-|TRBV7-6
ASSPGFVETGELF
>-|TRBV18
ASSFEVGTEAF
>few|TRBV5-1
ASSIGNTIY
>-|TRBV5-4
ASSLTGATNEKLF
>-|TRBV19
ASTLRGVMNYGYT
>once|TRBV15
ATSREGLPGSGTQY
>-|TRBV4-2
ASSQEEGAVAF